Listed below are T cell receptor beta chains from one sample, sequenced in a study of blood T cell repertoires in COVID-19. TCRdb keeps only in-frame clones here, not all; method: immunoSEQ multiplex PCR. This repertoire shows a few hundred thousand clones, approximately 83% found once; its top ten account for around 4%. The specimen sequenced was PBMCs or T cells enriched from blood (not recorded which). These receptors all stem from a woman in her thirties or forties with acute COVID-19. Both conserved end residues are part of each CDR3. The D gene is left open where the match is weak. Clone size is stated in some rows and not others, as once, few, many or a class when expanded.

abundance,d_gene,v_gene,j_gene,CDR3aa,CDR3nt
NA,NA,TRBV7-9,TRBJ2-5,CASSLGRGETQYF,TGTGCCAGCAGCTTGGGGCGTGGGGAGACCCAGTACTTC
once,NA,TRBV5-4,TRBJ1-1,CASNLPGHQNTEAFF,TGTGCCAGCAACCTACCTGGACACCAGAACACTGAAGCTTTCTTT
NA,TRBD1,TRBV9,TRBJ1-5,CASSVGATGTVNQPQHF,TGTGCCAGCAGCGTCGGCGCTACCGGGACAGTCAATCAGCCCCAGCATTTT
NA,NA,TRBV7-8,TRBJ1-3,CASSVQGLYSGNTIYF,TGTGCCAGCAGCGTCCAGGGACTGTACTCTGGAAACACCATATATTTT
NA,NA,TRBV3-1/TRBV3-2,TRBJ2-3,CASSQDTRAPNTQYF,TGTGCCAGCAGCCAAGATACCAGGGCCCCTAATACGCAGTATTTT
NA,TRBD2,TRBV11-3,TRBJ2-3,CASTTRTSGRRTDTQYF,TGTGCCAGCACCACACGGACTAGCGGGAGGCGCACAGATACGCAGTATTTT
NA,NA,TRBV11-2,TRBJ2-7,CASIRAGEGEQYF,TGTGCCAGCATTCGGGCAGGGGAGGGCGAGCAGTACTTC
NA,NA,TRBV28,TRBJ1-5,CASSLGGGGGPNQPQHF,TGTGCCAGCAGTTTAGGAGGAGGGGGGGGACCTAATCAGCCCCAGCATTTT
NA,TRBD2,TRBV5-1,TRBJ2-1,CASTRLAGDPNEQFF,TGCGCCAGCACTAGACTAGCGGGAGATCCCAATGAGCAGTTCTTC
NA,NA,TRBV27,TRBJ2-3,CASSPSGRTQYF,TGTGCCAGCAGTCCTTCTGGCCGTACGCAGTATTTT
NA,TRBD1,TRBV6-4,TRBJ2-7,CASRVPGGTGGPVSSYEQYF,TGTGCCAGCAGAGTCCCGGGGGGGACAGGGGGCCCTGTTAGCTCCTACGAGCAGTACTTC
NA,TRBD2,TRBV7-3,TRBJ2-5,CASSRGTSGRGAGETQYF,TGTGCCAGCAGCCGGGGGACTAGCGGGAGGGGAGCGGGAGAGACCCAGTACTTC
once,TRBD1,TRBV28,TRBJ1-5,CASSLLQGNQPQHF,TGTGCCAGCAGTTTACTACAGGGGAATCAGCCCCAGCATTTT
NA,TRBD1,TRBV30,TRBJ1-6,CAWSLRTGGQRSYNSPLHF,TGTGCCTGGAGCCTTCGGACAGGGGGGCAGCGGTCGTATAATTCACCCCTCCACTTT
NA,NA,TRBV15,TRBJ2-6,CATSRDNSGANVLTF,TGTGCCACCAGCAGAGACAACTCTGGGGCCAACGTCCTGACTTTC
NA,TRBD2,TRBV11-3,TRBJ2-1,CASIALTSARSYNEQFF,TGTGCCAGCATCGCGTTGACTAGCGCTCGCTCCTACAATGAGCAGTTCTTC
NA,TRBD1,TRBV3-1/TRBV3-2,TRBJ2-7,CASSPGQGLGIEQYF,TGTGCCAGCAGCCCGGGACAGGGGTTGGGAATTGAGCAGTACTTC
NA,TRBD1,TRBV4-3,TRBJ1-1,CASSRDRGSNTEAFF,TGCGCCAGCAGCCGAGACAGGGGCTCGAACACTGAAGCTTTCTTT
NA,TRBD1,TRBV5-5,TRBJ2-2,CASSLEDRESTGELFF,TGTGCCAGCAGCTTGGAGGACAGGGAAAGCACCGGGGAGCTGTTTTTT
NA,NA,TRBV20-1,TRBJ2-1,CSARSYNEQFF,TGCAGTGCTAGGTCTTACAATGAGCAGTTCTTC
NA,NA,TRBV4-3,TRBJ2-2,CASSQPPAGFNTGELFF,TGCGCCAGCAGCCAGCCCCCCGCGGGATTTAACACCGGGGAGCTGTTTTTT
NA,NA,TRBV5-1,TRBJ2-3,CASSLQRLSTDTQYF,TGCGCCAGCAGCTTGCAGAGACTTAGCACAGATACGCAGTATTTT
once,NA,TRBV12-5,TRBJ2-1,CASGLVVGIAGDEQFF,TGTGCTAGTGGTTTGGTAGTGGGGATAGCCGGGGATGAGCAGTTCTTC
NA,TRBD2,TRBV30,TRBJ2-1,CAYSGLAGGPGNEQFF,TGTGCCTACTCGGGACTAGCGGGAGGACCAGGAAATGAGCAGTTCTTC
NA,NA,TRBV14,TRBJ1-4,CASSPLQDLKGEKLFF,TGTGCCAGCAGCCCTTTACAGGACCTTAAGGGGGAAAAACTGTTTTTT
once,TRBD1,TRBV28,TRBJ2-7,CASSRQGRVVEQYF,TGTGCCAGCAGTCGACAGGGTCGGGTCGTCGAGCAGTACTTC
NA,TRBD1,TRBV11-2,TRBJ2-7,CASSPNRGQYEQYF,TGTGCCAGCAGCCCGAACAGGGGGCAATACGAGCAGTACTTC